The next 9 T cell receptor beta chains were all read from a single sample in a study of neurological immune-mediated disorders. TCRdb reprocessed the 5' RACE reads with MiXCR, giving one entry per CDR3 protein. The sample yields some 55,000 distinct CDR3 sequences, approximately 9.2% seen once. The sample's time point: longitudinal time-point 3. The sequencing input was PBMCs. The receptors come from a woman in her forties in good health.

This clonotype has at least ten counts. This chain uses TRBV5-1 with TRBJ2-5, with D possibly being TRBD1 (5 bases). The CDR3 sequence is 12 residues long. Germline V gives CDR1 SGHRS, CDR2 YFSETQ. Between the trimmed V and J ends, which lost 2 bases and 4 bases, there was a span of 6 bases. The CDR3 loop is CASSFTGETQYF. Written as DNA, the CDR3 is TGCGCCAGCAGCTTTACAGGAGAGACCCAGTACTTC.

The table lists this clonotype with many counts. The chain has TRBV11-2 and TRBJ1-5, with D maybe TRBD1 (5 bases). The germline gives CDR1 SGHAT, CDR2 FQNNGV. The CDR3 loop spans 13 amino acids. V was shortened by 0 bases and J by 7 bases, with 7 bases between the two germline ends. The CDR3 region has the DNA TGTGCCAGCAGCTTAGATCGGGGCCAGCCCCAGCATTTT. It codes for CASSLDRGQPQHF.

This clonotype was observed at least ten times. This chain joins TRBV20-1 and TRBJ2-5; 12 bases map to TRBD2. The CDR3 runs 16 residues. Germline V gene data show CDR1 as DFQATT and CDR2 as SNEGSKA (reference sequence). J gave up 4 bases and V 0 bases, and 6 bases lay outside the gene matches. This CDR3 reads CSAREASGGAGETQYF. Here the CDR3 DNA reads TGCAGTGCTAGAGAGGCTAGCGGGGGGGCGGGAGAGACCCAGTACTTC.

This clonotype came up many times. The chain is built from TRBV12-3 or TRBV12-4 and TRBJ1-2; D is undetermined. The V and J ends lost 6 bases and 4 bases respectively, with 12 bases between them. The CDR3 length is 13 residues. CDR3 in DNA: TGTGCCAGCAGACAACCCTACAGCTATGGCTACACCTTC. Translated, it gives CASRQPYSYGYTF.

The table lists this clonotype with many counts. The CDR3 nucleotides are TGTGCCAGCAGTTATAATATGGGTTTGAGGACGGCCAACACTGAAGCTTTCTTT. Amino acids: CASSYNMGLRTANTEAFF. The chain recombines TRBV6-6 with TRBJ1-1; D not resolved. With 3 bases removed from V and 2 bases from J, the gap between germline ends came to 22 bases. Germline-derived CDR1 and CDR2 are MNHNY and SVGAGI (reference sequence). The length of the CDR3 is 18 residues.

This clonotype was seen many times. This rearrangement joins TRBV12-3 or TRBV12-4 to TRBJ1-2; 7 positions match TRBD1. The CDR3 runs to 16 residues. After removal of 5 bases from V and 8 bases from J, the junction contained 17 bases not matched to a gene. The CDR3 here is CASSTPRGRGSEGYTF. As DNA, the CDR3 is TGTGCCAGCAGTACCCCCCGGGGCAGGGGGTCGGAAGGCTACACCTTC.

In its sample, this clonotype was seen many times. The chain has TRBV10-3 and TRBJ2-1; D assignment may be TRBD1 or TRBD2 (6 bases each). Germline lookup yields CDR1 ENHRY and CDR2 SYGVKD. The CDR3 sequence is 12 residues long. Between the trimmed V and J ends, which lost 6 bases and 12 bases, there was a span of 15 bases. The CDR3 nucleotides are TGTGCCATCAGGCAGCCACAGGGAGGGCAGTTCTTC. Translated, it gives CAIRQPQGGQFF.

This clonotype appeared many times. The chain recombines TRBV12-3 or TRBV12-4 with TRBJ2-3; a possible D gene is TRBD1 (6 bases). The V and J ends lost 7 bases and 4 bases respectively, with 15 bases between them. CDR3 length: 14 residues. The CDR3 sequence: CASTFQGPPDTQYF. The CDR3 DNA is TGTGCCAGCACCTTCCAGGGGCCCCCAGATACGCAGTATTTT.

This clonotype has at least ten counts. This chain joins TRBV7-2 and TRBJ1-1; no definite D call. The V end was cut by 1 base, the J end by 5 bases, with 14 bases between. CDR3 length: 15 residues. Per the germline V gene, CDR1 is SGHTA and CDR2 is FQGNSA. The DNA for the CDR3 is TGTGCCAGCAGCTTAGTTAAGGGTGTAAAGACTGAAGCTTTCTTT. Protein: CASSLVKGVKTEAFF. Full variable domain (outside the CDR3, taken from reference TRBV7-2 and TRBJ1-1): GAGVSQSPSNKVTEKGKDVELRCDPISGHTALYWYRQSLGQGLEFLIYFQGNSAPDKSGLPSDRFSAERTGGSVSTLTIQRTQQEDSAVYLCASSLVKGVKTEAFFGQGTRLTVV.